This T cell receptor beta chain appears in the sequencing data of a study of Tregs in tolerant kidney transplant recipients. Study background: Antibodies separated recipient from donor cells.

V shed 4 bases and J shed 3 bases, with 10 bases lying between them. Germline CDR1 is MNHNY and CDR2 is SVGAGI (reference sequence). The CDR3 length is 14 residues. A few counts support this clone. What it binds is not known. Measured with immunoSEQ multiplex PCR; TCRdb has only the in-frame clones, and not every one. This sample has thousands of clones, with roughly 37% found just once. This chain connects TRBV6-6 to TRBJ2-1; no clear D. The receptor's source is a human donor in good health. Sequenced sample: Tregs from blood cultured with allogeneic cells. The CDR3 is CASSSSLGYNEQFF. The CDR3 nucleotides read TGTGCCAGCAGTTCGTCTCTGGGCTACAATGAGCAGTTCTTC.